The 2 T cell receptor beta chains below come from one sample, sequenced in a study of shared clonotypes between healthy human individuals. Terminally differentiated effector memory CD45RA+ cells were excluded by CCR7 positive selection of CD45RO-negative cells. Libraries were prepared by immunoSEQ multiplex PCR; TCRdb keeps only in-frame clonotypes and omits some of them. The sample records millions of clones, about 93% being singletons. Source material: naive CD8+ T cells from PBMCs. These receptors all stem from a man between 18 and 35 years old in good health. Some clones in this sample may be carry-over from other donors' samples.

The V gene is TRBV10-3, the J gene TRBJ2-1; 13 nucleotides match TRBD2. The V gene end was trimmed by 4 bases and the J gene end by 5 bases; junction bases not matched to a gene: 8. The CDR3 runs to 17 residues. CDR1 is ENHRY and CDR2 is SYGVKD in the germline V gene. This chain's CDR3 is CAISVAQGLAGHNEQFF. The CDR3 DNA follows: TGTGCCATCAGTGTCGCTCAGGGACTAGCGGGACACAATGAGCAGTTCTTC.

Here the CDR3 reads CAIRITSGRVSNNNEQFF. In nucleotides, the CDR3 is TGTGCCATCAGGATTACCAGCGGGAGGGTTTCCAACAACAATGAGCAGTTCTTC. The J gene is TRBJ2-1, the V gene TRBV10-3, with 10 bases fitting TRBD2. CDR3 length: 18 residues. Germline V CDR1 and CDR2: ENHRY, SYGVKD. V was pared by 6 bases and J by 5 bases, with 16 bases of the junction left unmatched.